A selection of T cell receptor beta chains follows, all from one sample in a study of T cells in Graves' hyperthyroidism and ophthalmopathy. TCRdb analysed the multiplex PCR reads with MiXCR anew, one entry per CDR3 protein. The top ten hold 15% to 20% of the sample, which has hundreds of thousands of distinct CDR3 sequences, over 15% seen once. The sample taken for sequencing was blood. These receptors came from a woman between 18 and 29 years old with Graves' hyperthyroidism. The CDR3 runs from the conserved cysteine through the conserved F or W. The D gene is left open where the match is weak. Only part of the rows carry a size: once, few, many, or a class if the clone is expanded.

clone_size j_call d_call v_call cdr3_nt cdr3_aa
many TRBJ2-1 - TRBV20-1 TGCAGTGCTAGAGATATCCGAGACTTGAATGAGCAGTTCTTC CSARDIRDLNEQFF
- TRBJ1-3 - TRBV20-1 TGCAGTGCGAGCCCCATGGTCTCTGGAAACACCATATATTTT CSASPMVSGNTIYF
few TRBJ1-1 - TRBV9 TGTGCCAGCAGCCCCCGCCCGGGCGGGCTCGACACTGAAGCTTTCTTT CASSPRPGGLDTEAFF
many TRBJ2-1 - TRBV6-2/TRBV6-3 TGTGCCAGCACCCAGGGGAGATCCTACAATGAGCAGTTCTTC CASTQGRSYNEQFF
- TRBJ1-4 TRBD1 TRBV6-2/TRBV6-3 TGCGCCAGCGGGACAGGGGAAGATGAAAAACTGTTTTTT CASGTGEDEKLFF
few TRBJ1-4 - TRBV7-2 TGTGCCAGCAGCTTAGCGTGGGGGGAACTGTTTTTT CASSLAWGELFF
many TRBJ2-7 - TRBV6-1 TGTGCCAGCAGTGACGGGGACCCCTCCTACGAGCAGTACTTC CASSDGDPSYEQYF
- TRBJ2-7 - TRBV19 TGTGCCAGTAGTACAACAACAGCGGACGAGCAGTACTTC CASSTTTADEQYF
- TRBJ2-5 TRBD1 TRBV9 TGTGCCAGCAGCGCGAGACAGGGGGCCTATGAGACCCAGTACTTC CASSARQGAYETQYF
many TRBJ1-1 - TRBV11-3 TGTGCCAGCAGCCGACCTATCAGACAGCACACTGAAGCTTTCTTT CASSRPIRQHTEAFF
- TRBJ1-6 - TRBV20-1 TGCAGTGTAGAATATGAAAACTATAATTCACCCCTCCACTTT CSVEYENYNSPLHF
- TRBJ2-5 - TRBV3-1 TGTGCCAGCAGCCAGGACGACGGGGGCTGGACCCAGTACTTC CASSQDDGGWTQYF
many TRBJ1-1 - TRBV11-2 TGTGCCAGCAGCTTAGCCCTCCTGAACACTGAAGCTTTCTTT CASSLALLNTEAFF
many TRBJ2-7 TRBD2 TRBV5-1 TGCGCCAGCAGCTTTGGGACTAGCGCGTTCTACGAGCAGTACTTC CASSFGTSAFYEQYF
many TRBJ2-5 - TRBV11-3 TGTGCCAGCAGCTTAACTATCCAAGAGACCCAGTACTTC CASSLTIQETQYF
many TRBJ1-1 - TRBV2 TGTGCCAGCAGTCAGGTTACTAACACTGAAGCTTTCTTT CASSQVTNTEAFF
many TRBJ1-2 TRBD1 TRBV12-3/TRBV12-4 TGTGCCAGCACCGCCCCGGGGACAGGGGATGGCTACACCTTC CASTAPGTGDGYTF
few TRBJ2-2 TRBD1 TRBV27 TGTGCCAGCAGTTCCAAACAGGGGCTATCCGGGGAGCTGTTTTTT CASSSKQGLSGELFF
many TRBJ1-6 TRBD1 TRBV7-2 TGTGCCAGCAGCCCGGAAGGGACAGGGCTTTCACCCCTCCACTTT CASSPEGTGLSPLHF
few TRBJ2-5 TRBD2 TRBV9 TGTGCCAGCAGCGTAAAGCCCGGAGGACTAGCGGGTGGGGAGACCCAGTACTTC CASSVKPGGLAGGETQYF
- TRBJ2-1 - TRBV29-1 TGCAGCGTTCAGGGGGTGCGGGAGTCGGACAATGAGCAGTTCTTC CSVQGVRESDNEQFF
few TRBJ2-3 - TRBV29-1 TGCAGCGGCATAATAACAGGGAAGGGCACAGATACGCAGTATTTT CSGIITGKGTDTQYF
few TRBJ2-5 TRBD2 TRBV28 TGTGCCAGCAGTCTGCGGACTAGCGGGAGGGCCCAGGAGACCCAGTACTTC CASSLRTSGRAQETQYF
many TRBJ1-5 - TRBV30 TGTGCCTGGAGTGAAGGGAACAATCAGCCCCAGCATTTT CAWSEGNNQPQHF
many TRBJ2-3 TRBD1 TRBV7-8 TGTGCCAGCAGCTTAGGGTTGGGGACAGGGTCAGATACGCAGTATTTT CASSLGLGTGSDTQYF
- TRBJ1-1 - TRBV19 TGTGCCAGTAGTATCCGGGGCATGAACACTGAAGCTTTCTTT CASSIRGMNTEAFF
few TRBJ1-2 - TRBV7-9 TGTGCCAGCAGCTTAGAACCCAGGGCTCACTATGGCTACACCTTC CASSLEPRAHYGYTF
many TRBJ2-7 - TRBV6-2/TRBV6-3 TGTGCCAGCAGTTACCCCATCATGAGGGACCCCCCCCACTACGAGCAGTACTTC CASSYPIMRDPPHYEQYF
few TRBJ1-5 - TRBV20-1 TGCAGTGCTAGTTTCAATGTGAACAATCAGCCCCAGCATTTT CSASFNVNNQPQHF
few TRBJ2-1 TRBD2 TRBV30 TGTGCCTGGAGTAGCGGGAGGGGATCCTACAATGAGCAGTTCTTC CAWSSGRGSYNEQFF
few TRBJ1-1 - TRBV29-1 TGCAGCGTCGAGGCCTCGGGGGCGGGTTTTTCGGCTTTCTTT CSVEASGAGFSAFF
- TRBJ2-7 - TRBV11-2 TGTGCCAGCAGCTTAGCCCTCCCTCGTGGGAGGAGGTACGAGCAGTACTTC CASSLALPRGRRYEQYF
few TRBJ2-3 - TRBV7-3 TGTGCCAGCAGCATAGTGTCAGATGGCACAGATACGCAGTATTTT CASSIVSDGTDTQYF
many TRBJ2-7 - TRBV7-8 TGTGCCAGCAGCTTAGATACGGGGGGCCTAGGCGAGCAGTACTTC CASSLDTGGLGEQYF
few TRBJ2-7 TRBD1 TRBV7-9 TGTGCCAGCAGGTTAGGGACAGCAGACGAGCAGTACTTC CASRLGTADEQYF
few TRBJ1-2 - TRBV19 TGTGCCAGTACCTCAGGAGGAGGAGATCGCTATGGCTACACCTTC CASTSGGGDRYGYTF
- TRBJ2-2 TRBD2 TRBV12-3/TRBV12-4 TGTGCCAGCAGGCCAACACTAGGGACTAGCGGGGGCCCTATGAACACCGGGGAGCTGTTTTTT CASRPTLGTSGGPMNTGELFF
few TRBJ1-4 TRBD1 TRBV6-2/TRBV6-3 TGTGCCAGCAGCCGGGACAGGGGAGGCGAAAAACTGTTTTTT CASSRDRGGEKLFF
many TRBJ1-3 - TRBV18 TGTGCCAGCTCACCGGGCGCCTCTGGAAACACCATATATTTT CASSPGASGNTIYF
few TRBJ2-7 TRBD1 TRBV7-9 TGTGCCAGCAGCTCAAGGGACAGGGTTTACGAGCAGTACTTC CASSSRDRVYEQYF